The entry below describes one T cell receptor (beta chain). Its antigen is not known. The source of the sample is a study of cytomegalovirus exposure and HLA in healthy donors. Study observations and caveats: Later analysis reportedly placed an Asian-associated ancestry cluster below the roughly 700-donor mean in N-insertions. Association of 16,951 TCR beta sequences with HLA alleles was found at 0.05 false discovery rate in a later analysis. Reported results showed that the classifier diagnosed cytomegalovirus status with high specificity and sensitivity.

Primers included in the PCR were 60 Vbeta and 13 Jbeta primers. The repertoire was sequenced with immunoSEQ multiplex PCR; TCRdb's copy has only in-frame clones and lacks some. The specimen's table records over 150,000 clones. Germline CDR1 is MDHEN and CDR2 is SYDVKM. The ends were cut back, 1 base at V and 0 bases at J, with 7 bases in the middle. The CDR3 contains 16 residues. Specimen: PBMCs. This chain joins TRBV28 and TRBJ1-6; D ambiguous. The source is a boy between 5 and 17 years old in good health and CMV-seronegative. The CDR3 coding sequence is TGTGCCAGCAGTTTATCACAGATCTCCTATAATTCACCCCTCCACTTT. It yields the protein CASSLSQISYNSPLHF.